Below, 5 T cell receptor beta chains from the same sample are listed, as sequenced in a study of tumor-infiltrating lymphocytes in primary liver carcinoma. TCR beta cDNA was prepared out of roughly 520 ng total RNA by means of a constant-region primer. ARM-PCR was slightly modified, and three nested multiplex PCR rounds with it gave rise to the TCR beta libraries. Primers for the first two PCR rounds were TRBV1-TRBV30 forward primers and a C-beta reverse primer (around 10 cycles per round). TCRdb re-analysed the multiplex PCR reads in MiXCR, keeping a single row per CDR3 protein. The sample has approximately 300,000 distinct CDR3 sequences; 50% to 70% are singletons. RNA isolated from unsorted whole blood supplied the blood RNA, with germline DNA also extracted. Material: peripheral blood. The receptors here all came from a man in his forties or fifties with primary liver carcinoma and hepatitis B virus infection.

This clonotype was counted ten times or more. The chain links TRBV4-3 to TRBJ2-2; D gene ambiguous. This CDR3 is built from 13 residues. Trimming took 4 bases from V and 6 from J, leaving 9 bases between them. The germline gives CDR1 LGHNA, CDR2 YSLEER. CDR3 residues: CASSPSGAGELFF. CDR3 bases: TGCGCCAGCAGCCCAAGTGGTGCCGGGGAGCTGTTTTTT.

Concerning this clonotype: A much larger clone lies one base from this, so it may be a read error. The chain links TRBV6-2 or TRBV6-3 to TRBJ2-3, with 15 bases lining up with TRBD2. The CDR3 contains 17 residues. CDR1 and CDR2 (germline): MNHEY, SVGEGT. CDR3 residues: CTSSPRTSGRDTDTQYF. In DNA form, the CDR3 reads TGTACCAGCAGTCCCAGGACTAGCGGGAGGGACACAGATACGCAGTATTTT.

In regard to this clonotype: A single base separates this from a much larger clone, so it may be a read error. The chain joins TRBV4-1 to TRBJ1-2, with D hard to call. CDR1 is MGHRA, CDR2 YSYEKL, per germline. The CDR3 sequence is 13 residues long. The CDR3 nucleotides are TGCGCCAGCAGCCAAGAGGGATACTATGACTACACCTTC. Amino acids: CASSQEGYYDYTF.

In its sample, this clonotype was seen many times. CDR3 in amino acids: CASRRTAFTDTQYF. The DNA of the CDR3 is TGTGCCAGCAGGAGGACAGCCTTCACAGATACGCAGTATTTT. The genes are TRBV5-5 and TRBJ2-3; possible D gene TRBD1, 6 bases. V shed 5 bases and J shed 2 bases, with 12 bases lying between them. This CDR3 is built from 14 residues. CDR1 is SGHKS and CDR2 is YYEKEE in the germline V gene (reference sequence). Full variable domain (rest looked up from reference TRBV5-5 and TRBJ2-3): DAGVTQSPTHLIKTRGQQVTLRCSPISGHKSVSWYQQVLGQGPQFIFQYYEKEERGRGNFPDRFSARQFPNYSSELNVNALLLGDSALYLCASRRTAFTDTQYFGPGTRLTVL.

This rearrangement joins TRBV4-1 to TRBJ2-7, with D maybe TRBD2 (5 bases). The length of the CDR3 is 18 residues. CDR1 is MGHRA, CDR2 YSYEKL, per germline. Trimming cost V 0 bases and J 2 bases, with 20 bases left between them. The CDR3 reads CASSQDTSGFSNPYEQYF. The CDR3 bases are TGCGCCAGCAGCCAAGACACTAGTGGGTTTTCTAACCCCTACGAGCAGTACTTC.